These T cell receptor beta chains were read from a single sample in a study of blood T cell repertoires in COVID-19. Sequencing used immunoSEQ multiplex PCR; TCRdb keeps in-frame clones, though not all of them. The sample consists of roughly 700,000 clones, approximately 90% of them appearing once. Sample: peripheral blood. The source of these receptors is a woman younger than 35 with acute or convalescent COVID-19. Both conserved end residues are part of each CDR3. A D gene is named only where the DNA matches it firmly.

j_gene,d_gene,v_gene,CDR3aa,CDR3nt
TRBJ2-1,TRBD2,TRBV5-1,CASSLELAARPYNEQFF,TGCGCCAGCAGCTTGGAACTAGCGGCCCGACCCTACAATGAGCAGTTCTTC
TRBJ2-5,TRBD2,TRBV5-5,CASSPRGGGPQETQYF,TGTGCCAGCAGCCCGAGGGGCGGGGGGCCCCAAGAGACCCAGTACTTC
TRBJ1-1,.,TRBV18,CASSPPGRTEAFF,TGTGCCAGCTCACCACCTGGGAGGACTGAAGCTTTCTTT
TRBJ1-2,TRBD1,TRBV19,CASSNGGTGNYGYTF,TGTGCCAGTAGTAACGGAGGGACAGGAAACTATGGCTACACCTTC
TRBJ2-6,TRBD1,TRBV4-1,CASSQDQGAVGANVLTF,TGCGCCAGCAGCCAAGATCAGGGGGCGGTTGGGGCCAACGTCCTGACTTTC
TRBJ1-1,.,TRBV19,CASRPTVNTEAFF,TGTGCCAGTAGACCGACAGTGAACACTGAAGCTTTCTTT
TRBJ1-5,.,TRBV19,CASSARYNQPQHF,TGTGCCAGTAGTGCGCGGTACAATCAGCCCCAGCATTTT
TRBJ2-1,.,TRBV24-1,CATSDFTRGHEQFF,TGTGCCACCAGTGATTTTACCAGGGGACATGAGCAGTTCTTC
TRBJ1-1,TRBD1,TRBV9,CASSARTGSEAFF,TGTGCCAGCAGCGCGCGGACAGGGAGTGAAGCTTTCTTT
TRBJ2-7,.,TRBV3-1/TRBV3-2,CASSQDDSSYEQYF,TGTGCCAGCAGCCAAGATGACAGTTCCTACGAGCAGTACTTC
TRBJ1-1,TRBD1,TRBV6-1,CASSEGTGKNTEAFF,TGTGCCAGCAGTGAAGGGACAGGGAAGAACACTGAAGCTTTCTTT
TRBJ2-6,.,TRBV19,CASSRQSTGANVLTF,TGTGCCAGTAGCCGACAGTCCACTGGGGCCAACGTCCTGACTTTC
TRBJ1-3,.,TRBV6-5,CASSSSSFSGNTIYF,TGTGCCAGCAGTTCCTCCTCCTTCTCTGGAAACACCATATATTTT
TRBJ2-1,.,TRBV5-1,CASSLGQPANEQFF,TGCGCCAGCAGCTTAGGACAGCCCGCCAATGAGCAGTTCTTC
TRBJ1-2,.,TRBV30,CAWSVRGTDGYTF,TGTGCCTGGAGTGTACGCGGGACGGATGGCTACACCTTC
TRBJ2-3,.,TRBV19,CASTRDTDTQYF,TGTGCCAGTACGAGGGACACAGATACGCAGTATTTT
TRBJ2-1,.,TRBV5-1,CASSLKQGYNEQFF,TGCGCCAGCAGCTTGAAACAGGGCTACAATGAGCAGTTCTTC